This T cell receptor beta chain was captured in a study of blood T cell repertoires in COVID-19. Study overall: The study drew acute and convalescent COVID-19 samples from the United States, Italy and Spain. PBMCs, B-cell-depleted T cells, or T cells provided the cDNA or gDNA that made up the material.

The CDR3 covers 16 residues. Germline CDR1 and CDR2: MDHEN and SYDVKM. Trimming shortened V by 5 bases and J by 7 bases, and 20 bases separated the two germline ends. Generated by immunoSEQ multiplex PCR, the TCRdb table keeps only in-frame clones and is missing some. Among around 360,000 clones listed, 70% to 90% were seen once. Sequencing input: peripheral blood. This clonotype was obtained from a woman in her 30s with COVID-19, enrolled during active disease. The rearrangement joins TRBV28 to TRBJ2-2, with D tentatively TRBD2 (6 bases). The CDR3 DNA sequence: TGTGCCAGCAGTGGGGGGAGTATTGGGGTTGGCGGGGAGCTGTTTTTT. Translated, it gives CASSGGSIGVGGELFF.